Sequencing of this T cell receptor (beta chain) was carried out in a study of CD8+CD57+ T cells in acquired aplastic anemia. The patients chosen for sequencing had shown expansion of CD8+CD57+ cells (detected by flow cytometry). Profiles of TCR beta VDJ and CDR3 were generated from a genomic DNA template. TCRdb fed the reads into MiXCR, producing one record per CDR3 protein. The table lists roughly 200,000 distinct CDR3 sequences, 55% to 65% of them singletons. This clonotype was detected many times. The ends lost 0 bases at V and 1 base at J; junction bases unmatched: 3. Germline V gene data show CDR1 as DFQATT and CDR2 as SNEGSKA (reference sequence). The CDR3 length is 15 residues.

The gene calls are TRBV20-1 and TRBJ2-1; 7 nucleotides line up with TRBD2. Source material: sorted CD4+, CD8+, or CD8+CD57+ T cells (not recorded which) from PBMCs. The TCR originated in a human donor with aplastic anemia. The CDR3: CSAREWGGSYNEQFF. CDR3 nucleotide sequence: TGCAGTGCTAGAGAATGGGGGGGGTCCTACAATGAGCAGTTCTTC.